The 10 T cell receptor beta chains given below trace back to one sample, sequenced in a study of neurological immune-mediated disorders. Time point in this sample: longitudinal time-point 3. Each CDR3 protein gets one entry after TCRdb re-called the 5' RACE reads with MiXCR. The table has roughly 100,000 distinct CDR3 sequences, approximately 11% seen once; the top ten hold about 3%. Material: PBMCs. The source is a female donor with HTLV-1-associated myelopathy (HAM/TSP).

This clonotype was detected a few times. This rearrangement joins TRBV20-1 to TRBJ2-3, with 16 bases fitting TRBD2. The CDR3 has 19 residues. Germline V gives CDR1 DFQATT, CDR2 SNEGSKA (reference sequence). J was trimmed by 4 bases and V by 1 base; bases with no gene match: 11. CDR3 nucleotide sequence: TGCAGTGCTAGAGGAATCGGGACTAGCGGGGGGGCCTGGGCAGATACGCAGTATTTT. It specifies CSARGIGTSGGAWADTQYF.

The DNA for the CDR3 is TGTGCCAGCAGTGAAAATCAGGACAGGGTTCACACCGGGGAGCTGTTTTTT. This encodes CASSENQDRVHTGELFF. The chain links TRBV25-1 to TRBJ2-2; 8 bases are shared with TRBD1. CDR3 size: 17 residues. V shed 2 bases and J 3 bases; nucleotides not matched to a gene: 8. Germline V gene data show CDR1 as MGHDK and CDR2 as SYGVNS.

There are many counts of this clonotype. The chain is built from TRBV6-1 and TRBJ2-1; 8 nucleotides line up with TRBD2. V lost 7 bases, J lost 8 bases, and 13 bases stayed unmatched. CDR1 and CDR2 from the germline V gene are MNHNS and SASEGT. The CDR3 totals 15 residues. The DNA for the CDR3 is TGTGCCAGCAAGAGTTTAGCGGGGAGGGGCGATGAGCAGTTCTTC. Translating it yields CASKSLAGRGDEQFF.

This clonotype was seen ten or more times. V gene TRBV7-2 combines with J gene TRBJ1-1, with a possible D match to TRBD1 (5 bases). CDR3 length: 15 amino acids. CDR1 and CDR2 from the germline V gene are SGHTA and FQGNSA. Trimming stripped 1 base from V and 4 bases from J, with 13 bases between. CDR3 DNA: TGTGCCAGCAGCTTAGAGATGCAGGGAGTCACTGAAGCTTTCTTT. The encoded protein is CASSLEMQGVTEAFF.

The table lists this clonotype with many counts. The chain links TRBV5-1 to TRBJ2-2; either TRBD1 or TRBD2 may fit D (6 bases each). The germline V and J ends were trimmed by 8 bases and 2 bases, with 13 bases remaining between them. The CDR3 covers 14 residues. CDR1 and CDR2 from the germline V gene are SGHRS and YFSETQ. The DNA of the CDR3 is TGCGCCAGTAGCCCGGGGGCAAACACCGGGGAGCTGTTTTTT. Amino acids: CASSPGANTGELFF.

This clonotype was detected many times. The gene calls are TRBV10-3 and TRBJ2-7, with 12 bases aligning to TRBD2. J gave up 7 bases and V 6 bases, and 7 bases lay outside the gene matches. Looked up from germline, CDR1 is ENHRY and CDR2 is SYGVKD. The CDR3 loop spans 14 amino acids. The CDR3 nucleotides read TGTGCCATCAGCAGGACTAGCGGGGACTGGGAGCAGTACTTC. Translating it yields CAISRTSGDWEQYF.

This clonotype was counted many times. The chain joins TRBV3-1 to TRBJ1-2; TRBD1 is a possible D gene (6 bases). Germline V lookup: CDR1 LGHDT, CDR2 YNNKEL (reference sequence). This CDR3 spans 16 amino acids. The V and J ends lost 4 bases and 4 bases respectively, with 19 bases between them. For the CDR3, the DNA is TGTGCCAGCAGCCCATCGGACAGACGGGGTGTCTATGGCTACACCTTC. As protein: CASSPSDRRGVYGYTF. The full variable domain, completed using reference TRBV3-1 and TRBJ1-2, is DTAVSQTPKYLVTQMGNDKSIKCEQNLGHDTMYWYKQDSKKFLKIMFSYNNKELIINETVPNRFSPKSPDKAHLNLHINSLELGDSAVYFCASSPSDRRGVYGYTFGSGTRLTVV.

This clonotype occurred many times. The chain has TRBV29-1 and TRBJ2-7; 8 bases fit TRBD1. Germline CDR1 is SQVTM and CDR2 is ANQGSEA. The CDR3 runs to 13 residues. V lost 4 bases to trimming and J lost 3 bases; unmatched junction nucleotides: 5. The CDR3 coding sequence is TGCAGCGTTGCAGGACAGGGAAACTACGAGCAGTACTTC. This gives the protein CSVAGQGNYEQYF.

This clonotype has ten or more counts. The rearrangement joins TRBV24-1 to TRBJ2-1, with D perhaps matching TRBD1 (7 bases). The CDR3 runs to 15 residues. CDR1 is KGHDR, CDR2 SFDVKD, per germline. With 5 bases removed from V and 0 bases from J, the gap between germline ends came to 10 bases. This CDR3 reads CATSARDSSYNEQFF. In nucleotides, the CDR3 is TGTGCCACCAGTGCGCGGGACAGCTCCTACAATGAGCAGTTCTTC.

The rearrangement links TRBV5-1 to TRBJ2-1; the match to TRBD2 covers 14 bases. The CDR3 is 17 residues long. Germline V gene data show CDR1 as SGHRS and CDR2 as YFSETQ. V lost 4 bases, J lost 10 bases, and 13 bases stayed unmatched. In nucleotides, the CDR3 is TGCGCCAGCAGCCTAGGACTAGCGGGGGGTTCGGACCGCGAGCAGTTCTTC. Translation: CASSLGLAGGSDREQFF.